This record concerns one TCR beta chain sequence. Antigen: not known. This record comes from a study of T cells in narcolepsy. Study-level background: Donors had narcolepsy type 1 or type 2, or were healthy controls.

Germline V gene lookup returns CDR1 SGHKS and CDR2 YYEKEE (reference sequence). CDR3 length: 16 amino acids. V lost 3 bases and J lost 3, with 18 bases in between. The study, taken as a whole, reports: Reportedly, autoreactive clonotypes were serially detected in patients' blood but not controls'. Same-patient CSF and blood CD4+ T cell clonotypes included HCRT-specific and TRIB2-specific autoreactive ones.

Sequencing was performed with immunoSEQ multiplex PCR; in TCRdb, only in-frame clones are kept and a portion is missing. The table shows tens of thousands of clones, with around 83% occurring only once. This TCR was recovered from a human donor in good health. Material: memory (CD45RA-) CD4+ T cells from blood. The rearrangement uses TRBV5-5 and TRBJ2-5, with D perhaps assigned TRBD1 or TRBD2 (6 bases each). The CDR3 region is CASSSLPGGPEETQYF. The CDR3 nucleotides are TGTGCCAGCAGCTCCCTTCCTGGGGGGCCTGAAGAGACCCAGTACTTC.